The source of this T cell receptor beta chain is a study of CD8 T cells in ankylosing spondylitis (dated by TCRdb to the late 2010s). Notes on the research overall: T cell receptor beta repertoires were profiled in healthy donors and ankylosing spondylitis patients so that disease-linked TCR variants could be found. Peripheral blood was sampled, and synovial fluid was also collected from ankylosing spondylitis patients. The whole study cohort included some 100 healthy donors and 25 ankylosing spondylitis patients.

V loses 6 bases of germline sequence and J loses 4 bases, and the interval between the two ends is 16 bases. The CDR3 spans 14 residues, from the cysteine through the phenylalanine. Only the CDR3 part of the read is kept: 42 bases, read in frame from the first base. The germline V gene yields SGHTA for CDR1 and FQGNSA for CDR2. This clonotype appeared a few times. The antigen it binds to is not known. Qualities for individual bases were not recorded, and no much larger clone is one base off. The paper's findings and limits, for the study overall: Blood from ankylosing spondylitis patients appeared to be characterized by a TCR beta motif made up of under ten highly homologous amino acid variants. Some of the motif variants had been reported before in the synovial fluid and blood of reactive arthritis patients, a finding that suggests common disease-initiation mechanisms. In peripheral blood, the disease-linked clones were found at relatively low frequencies and had a CD8+ phenotype. According to the report, matched synovial fluid samples from ankylosing spondylitis patients were significantly enriched for the disease-linked clones.

The reads were generated on an Illumina HiSeq 2500. Quantitative 5'-RACE with molecular barcodes was used to prepare TCR beta libraries. For the original study's pipeline: A new computational method, built on a probabilistic model of VDJ rearrangement, was used to identify disease-linked TCR variants. TCRdb trimmed the raw reads at Q25, called clones with MiXCR and kept productive beta chains. Each CDR3 protein appears once, grouped with its most common genes and DNA. TCRdb assigned the V and J calls; the authors' analysis was not used. This sample has 700,000 to 1,000,000 distinct CDR3 sequences in its table, and 12% of those were observed once. The ten largest account for about 0.49% of the sample.

The chain couples TRBV7-2 to TRBJ2-7, with the D gene too uncertain to name. The sequence was collected from a male donor with ankylosing spondylitis. The sequenced sample was blood, either unsorted or a sorted T cell fraction (not recorded which). The CDR3 region has the sequence CASRREAGTYEQYF. The DNA sequence is TGTGCCAGCAGAAGAGAGGCTGGAACTTACGAGCAGTACTTC.